This TCR beta chain was captured in a study of CD8 T cells in Susac syndrome. The RNA, about 0.5 to 1 ug, was put through reverse transcription using random hexamers. It was immunoSEQ multiplex PCR that amplified TCR beta CDR3 across 54 Vbeta and 13 Jbeta. One entry per CDR3 protein, called by TCRdb with MiXCR from the immunoSEQ multiplex PCR reads. The sample consists of 77,000 or so distinct CDR3 sequences, about 94% of them appearing once. This CDR3 has 15 amino acids. V was pared by 6 bases and J by 1 base, with 6 bases of the junction left unmatched. This receptor was identified in a human donor with multiple sclerosis. The chain has TRBV12-3 or TRBV12-4 and TRBJ2-5; TRBD2 matches 9 bases. The sample comprised CD8+ T cells from PBMCs. CDR3 sequence: CASSRLAEPQETQYF. DNA of the CDR3: TGTGCCAGCAGCCGACTAGCGGAACCCCAAGAGACCCAGTACTTC.